This T cell receptor (beta chain) was recorded in a study of T cells in Graves' hyperthyroidism and ophthalmopathy (dated by TCRdb to between 2017 and 2020). With regard to the full study: Peripheral blood was collected at initial diagnosis, before any treatment. To identify distinguishing TCR V-J signatures, a discovery cohort of 100 patients was used, comprising some 43 with Graves' ophthalmopathy and under 60 with stable Graves' hyperthyroidism. Prospective prediction of ophthalmopathy was tested in an independent validation cohort consisting of roughly 19 hyperthyroidism patients and approximately 16 patients who later progressed to ophthalmopathy. The 100 or so discovery patients were randomly split 7:3 into training and test sets. In addition, the study compared T-cell repertoires in thyroid tissue and in blood from roughly 6 Graves' hyperthyroidism patients. Following sampling, methimazole starting at 30 mg daily was given to hyperthyroidism patients, and high-dose intravenous methylprednisolone was given to ophthalmopathy patients. TCR Vbeta CDR3 sequencing of roughly 140 peripheral blood samples (43 ophthalmopathy, roughly 72 hyperthyroidism and some 17 progressor patients) is reported in the paper.

A patient counted as having stable Graves' hyperthyroidism if no progression to ophthalmopathy occurred over 18 months of follow-up. Hyperthyroidism patients were newly diagnosed, had a disease duration of under 2 months, and were aged 18 to 65 years. Any patient with an uncontrolled infection, another autoimmune disease, pregnancy or lactation was excluded. Diagnoses relied on clinical symptoms, serum thyroxine and TRAb, thyroid ultrasound and orbital computed tomography. Ficoll-Paque density gradient centrifugation was used to isolate PBMCs from around 9.1 ml of fresh peripheral blood. Total RNA was extracted using Trizol reagent, and RNA quality was assessed on an Agilent 2100 Bioanalyzer. In its sample, this clonotype was seen a few times. Its antigen is currently not known. The input lacks base qualities; no much larger clone sits a single base away. The TCR beta CDR3 regions were amplified from the RNA transcripts. The first round of RT-PCR for the TCR CDR3 was performed with the HTBI primer set and the Qiagen OneStep RT-PCR kit. A second multiplex PCR round built the libraries, followed by size selection and purification. Libraries were sequenced paired-end with 100 bp reads on an Illumina HiSeq2000. The study's own analysis went as follows. SOAPnuke was used to process the raw data, with reads discarded if the reads contained adapters or uncalled bases, had a mean Phred below 15, or lacked an exact constant-primer or identifier match. COPE v1.2.5 was used to merge the high-quality paired reads, and each unique nucleotide sequence was defined as a clonotype. MiTCR v1.1 was used to align the clonotypes against IMGT TRBV, TRBD and TRBJ reference segments. The analysis included only V-J combinations with a frequency above 0.0001, which together covered more than 99% of the repertoires. A TCS score was defined as the ratio of F50 (clonal expansion) to E x V (chaos), with BLOSUM62-based TCRdist applied between CDR3 peptides within each V-J. Welch's t-statistics and random forest reduced roughly 500 V-J features to 10 to 15, which were used in a naive Bayes classifier (R e1071). TCRdb reprocessing: public reads trimmed at Q25 with fastp, clones called with MiXCR, in-frame beta chains kept. One record per CDR3 amino acid sequence lists the most common genes and DNA. TCRdb assigned the V and J calls; the authors' analysis was not used. This sample has hundreds of thousands of distinct CDR3 sequences in its table, and over 15% of those were observed once. The top ten constitute around 19% of the sample.

Study-level results and caveats: Sample size was not statistically predetermined, and blinding of investigators to group allocation was not performed. Most expanded thyroid clonotypes (frequency above 0.001) were also found in blood, which suggests that blood repertoires may mirror thyroid immune responses. During validation, the model predicted progression to ophthalmopathy a median of about 5.9 months ahead of onset, with around 70% sensitivity and 72% to 80% specificity. Ophthalmopathy was separated from stable hyperthyroidism by a 13 V-J signature model, with approximately 85% sensitivity and about 81% specificity obtained in cross-validation and 80%/75% obtained in testing.

The trim is 2 bases for V and 3 bases for J, with a gap of 8 bases between the germline ends. Taken from cysteine to phenylalanine, the CDR3 has 13 residues. Only the CDR3 DNA stays, 39 bases, in frame from base 1. The germline V gene (reference sequence) specifies DFQATT as CDR1 and SNEGSKA as CDR2. This TCR derives from a woman aged 18-29 years with Graves' hyperthyroidism. The sample comprised blood. Recombination joined TRBV20-1 with TRBJ2-1, with the D gene too uncertain to name. The nucleotide sequence reads TGCAGTGCTAGACCACAAGGCTACAATGAGCAGTTCTTC. The translation is CSARPQGYNEQFF.